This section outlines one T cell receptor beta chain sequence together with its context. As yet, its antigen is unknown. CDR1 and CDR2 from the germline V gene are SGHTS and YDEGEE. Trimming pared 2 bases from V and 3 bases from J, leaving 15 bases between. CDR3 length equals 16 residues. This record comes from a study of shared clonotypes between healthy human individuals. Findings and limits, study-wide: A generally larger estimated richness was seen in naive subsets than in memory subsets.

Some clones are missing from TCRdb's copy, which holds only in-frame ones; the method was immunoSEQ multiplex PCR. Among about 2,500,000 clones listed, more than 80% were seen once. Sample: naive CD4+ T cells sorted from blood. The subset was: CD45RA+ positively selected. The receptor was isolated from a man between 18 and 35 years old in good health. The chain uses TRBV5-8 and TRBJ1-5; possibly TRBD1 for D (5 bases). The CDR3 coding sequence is TGTGCCAGCAGCTTTCATCAGGGTACTACCAATCAGCCCCAGCATTTT. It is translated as CASSFHQGTTNQPQHF.